The subject of this entry is one T cell receptor (beta chain). The data belong to a study of blood T cell repertoires in COVID-19. The CDR3 runs 17 residues. V lost 5 bases and J lost 0; bases outside the gene matches: 12. The germline CDR1 and CDR2 sequences are KGHSH and LQKENI. In the original workflow: Quantification of nucleated cells was approximated via reference gene primer amplification. Data came from immunoSEQ multiplex PCR; TCRdb stores just in-frame clones and leaves some out. V and J calls and clone size come straight from that table; D and trimming were deduced from the DNA. Altogether roughly 70,000 clones are present, approximately 78% being singletons, with the ten largest covering about 16%.

This clonotype originated in a human donor in a cohort sampled during active COVID-19. The V gene is TRBV18, the J gene TRBJ2-7, with 8 nucleotides matching TRBD2. The specimen sequenced was peripheral blood. The CDR3 is CASSTTGGSFTSYEQYF. The CDR3 nucleotides are TGTGCCAGCTCAACCACGGGAGGGTCCTTTACCTCCTACGAGCAGTACTTC.